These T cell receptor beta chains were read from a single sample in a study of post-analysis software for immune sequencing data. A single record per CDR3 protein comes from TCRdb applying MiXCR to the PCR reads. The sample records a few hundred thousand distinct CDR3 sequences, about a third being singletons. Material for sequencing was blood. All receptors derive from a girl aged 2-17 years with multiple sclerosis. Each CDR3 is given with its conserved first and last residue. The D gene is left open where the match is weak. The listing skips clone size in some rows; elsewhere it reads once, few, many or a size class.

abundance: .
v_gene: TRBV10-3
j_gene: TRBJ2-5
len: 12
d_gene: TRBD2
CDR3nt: TGTGCCATCAGTGAGCGCGGCGGGGGAGCGTACTTC
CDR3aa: CAISERGGGAYF

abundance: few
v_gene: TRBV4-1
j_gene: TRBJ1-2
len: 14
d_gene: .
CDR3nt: TGCGCCAGCAGCCAAGGCGACAGAATCTATGGCTACACCTTC
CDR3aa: CASSQGDRIYGYTF

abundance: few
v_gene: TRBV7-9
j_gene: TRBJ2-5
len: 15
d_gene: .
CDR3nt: TGTGCCAGCAGCGCTCCGGCAATTGACCAAGAGACCCAGTACTTC
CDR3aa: CASSAPAIDQETQYF

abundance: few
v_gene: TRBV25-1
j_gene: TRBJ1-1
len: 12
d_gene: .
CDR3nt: TGTGCCAGCAGTTTTTGGAACACTGAAGCTTTCTTT
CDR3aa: CASSFWNTEAFF

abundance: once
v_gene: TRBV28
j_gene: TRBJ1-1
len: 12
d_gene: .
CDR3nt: TGTGCCAGCACCCTGACCGAATCTGAAGCTTTCTTT
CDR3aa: CASTLTESEAFF

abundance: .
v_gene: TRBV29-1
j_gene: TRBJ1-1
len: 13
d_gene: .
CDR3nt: TGCAGCGTTGATCGGACGGGGAACACTGAAGCTTTCTTT
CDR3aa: CSVDRTGNTEAFF

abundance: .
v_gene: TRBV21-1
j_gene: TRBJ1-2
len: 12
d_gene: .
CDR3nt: TGTGCCAGCAGCAAAGGGGGGGACGGCTACACCTTC
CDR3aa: CASSKGGDGYTF

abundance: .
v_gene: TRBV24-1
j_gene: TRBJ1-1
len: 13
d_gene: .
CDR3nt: TGTGCCACCAGTCGACAGGAGGGGTTGGGAGCTTTCTTT
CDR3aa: CATSRQEGLGAFF

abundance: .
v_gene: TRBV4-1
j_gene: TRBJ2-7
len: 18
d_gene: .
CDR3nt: TGCGCCAGCAGGTTCACCTGGGACGGAGGACCGGGGGTCTACGAGCAGTACTTC
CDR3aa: CASRFTWDGGPGVYEQYF

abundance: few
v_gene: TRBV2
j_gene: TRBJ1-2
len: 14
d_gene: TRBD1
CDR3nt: TGTGCCAGCGGACAGGACAGGGTTAACTATGGCTACACCTTC
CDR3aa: CASGQDRVNYGYTF

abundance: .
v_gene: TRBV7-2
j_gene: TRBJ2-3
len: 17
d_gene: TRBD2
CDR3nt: TGTGCCAGCAACTTAGTGGGTCGGATCAGCGGGGCAGATACGCAGTATTTT
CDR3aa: CASNLVGRISGADTQYF

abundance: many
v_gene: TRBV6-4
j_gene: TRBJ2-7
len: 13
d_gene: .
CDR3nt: TGTGCCAGCAGTCCGGGGCCAGCCTACGAGCAGTACTTC
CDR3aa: CASSPGPAYEQYF

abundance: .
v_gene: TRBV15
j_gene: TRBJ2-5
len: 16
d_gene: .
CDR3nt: TGTGCCACCAGCAGGGCCGAGCACAGGGTCGATGAGACCCAGTACTTC
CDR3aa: CATSRAEHRVDETQYF

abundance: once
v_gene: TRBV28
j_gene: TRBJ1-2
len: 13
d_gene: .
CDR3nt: TGTGCCAGCAGCGCTAGGCGGTCTTATGGCTACACCTTC
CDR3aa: CASSARRSYGYTF

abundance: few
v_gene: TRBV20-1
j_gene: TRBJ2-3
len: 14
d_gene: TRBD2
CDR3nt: TGCAGTGCCCCCGGACGCGGGGGGGCAGATACGCAGTATTTT
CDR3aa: CSAPGRGGADTQYF

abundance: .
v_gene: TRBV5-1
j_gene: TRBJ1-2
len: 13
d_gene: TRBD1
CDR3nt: TGCGCCAGCAGCCAGGACAGGGTAGCGGTCTACACCTTC
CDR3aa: CASSQDRVAVYTF

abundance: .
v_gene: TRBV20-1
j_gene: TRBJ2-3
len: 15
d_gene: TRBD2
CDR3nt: TGCAGTGCTCACCGGACTAGCGGGGAATCAGATACGCAGTATTTT
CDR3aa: CSAHRTSGESDTQYF

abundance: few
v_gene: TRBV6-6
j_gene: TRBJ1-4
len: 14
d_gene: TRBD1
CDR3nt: TGTGCCAGCAGATCGGACAGGGGGGAGAAAAAACTGTTTTTT
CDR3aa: CASRSDRGEKKLFF

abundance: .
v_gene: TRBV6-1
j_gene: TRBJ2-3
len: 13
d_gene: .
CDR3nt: TGTGCCAGCAGCCCAGTTAGGGGCAACATGCAGTATTTT
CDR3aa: CASSPVRGNMQYF

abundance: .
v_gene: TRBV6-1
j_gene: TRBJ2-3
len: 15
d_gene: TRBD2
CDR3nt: TGTGCCAGCAGTTCTATGACTAGCGGCACAGATACGCAGTATTTT
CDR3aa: CASSSMTSGTDTQYF

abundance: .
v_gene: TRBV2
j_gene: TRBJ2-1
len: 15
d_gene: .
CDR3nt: TGTGCCAGCAGTTTAGGCAGGGACTTCTTCAATGAGCAGTTCTTC
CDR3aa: CASSLGRDFFNEQFF

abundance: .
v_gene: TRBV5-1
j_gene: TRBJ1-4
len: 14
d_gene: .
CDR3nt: TGCGCCAGCAGCATCCAGGGATTTAATGAAAAACTGTTTTTT
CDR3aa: CASSIQGFNEKLFF

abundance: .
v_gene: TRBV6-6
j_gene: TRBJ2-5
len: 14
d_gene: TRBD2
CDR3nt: TGTGCCAGCAGGTCTGGCGGGGGGAAAGAGACCCAGTACTTC
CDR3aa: CASRSGGGKETQYF

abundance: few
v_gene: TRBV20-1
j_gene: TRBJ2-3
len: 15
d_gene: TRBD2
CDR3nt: TGCAGTGCTACCAGACTAGCGGGAAGCACAGATACGCAGTATTTT
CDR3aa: CSATRLAGSTDTQYF

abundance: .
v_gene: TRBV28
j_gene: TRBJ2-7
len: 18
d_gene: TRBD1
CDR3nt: TGTGCCAGCAGTTTAAGCCCTGGGAGACAGGGGGGCTCAGGAGAGCAGTACTTC
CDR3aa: CASSLSPGRQGGSGEQYF

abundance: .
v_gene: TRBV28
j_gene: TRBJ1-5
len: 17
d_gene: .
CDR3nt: TGTGCCAGCAGTTTCTGGCAGGGAGAGGGATTCAATCAGCCCCAGCATTTT
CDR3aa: CASSFWQGEGFNQPQHF

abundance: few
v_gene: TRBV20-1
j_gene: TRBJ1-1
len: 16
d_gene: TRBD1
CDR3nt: TGCAGTGCTAGAGATCAGTGGACAGGGCCGAACACTGAAGCTTTCTTT
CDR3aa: CSARDQWTGPNTEAFF

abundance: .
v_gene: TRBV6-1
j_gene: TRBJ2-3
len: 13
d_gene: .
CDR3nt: TGTGCCAGCACCGCGGGCCCAGCGGTTACGCAGTATTTT
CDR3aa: CASTAGPAVTQYF

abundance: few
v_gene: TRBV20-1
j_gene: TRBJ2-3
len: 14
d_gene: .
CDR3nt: TGCACCTACTCCCCGGGGGCGGACACAGATACGCAGTATTTT
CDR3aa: CTYSPGADTDTQYF

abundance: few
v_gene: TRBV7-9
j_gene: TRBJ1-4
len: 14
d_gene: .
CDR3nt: TGTGCCAGCAGCATCCGGGGCCGGGCTGAAAAACTGTTTTTT
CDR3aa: CASSIRGRAEKLFF

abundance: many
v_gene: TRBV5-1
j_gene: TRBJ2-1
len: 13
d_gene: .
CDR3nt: TGCGCCAGCAGCTTGTCCCCAGGGAATGAGCAGTTCTTC
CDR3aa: CASSLSPGNEQFF

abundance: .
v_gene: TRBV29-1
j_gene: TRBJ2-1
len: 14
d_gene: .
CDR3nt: TGCAGCGTTGGTGTTGCAGGCGAGGGCTATGAGCAGTTCTTC
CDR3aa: CSVGVAGEGYEQFF

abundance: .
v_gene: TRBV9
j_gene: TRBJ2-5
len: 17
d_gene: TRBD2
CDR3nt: TGTGCCAGCAGCGTGCGCGGACTAGCGGGGGGGCAAGAGACCCAGTACTTC
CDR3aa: CASSVRGLAGGQETQYF

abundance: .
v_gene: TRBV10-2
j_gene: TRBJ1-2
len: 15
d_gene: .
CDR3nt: TGCGCCAGCAGGACTACAGGATTCCCTAACTATGGCTACACCTTC
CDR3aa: CASRTTGFPNYGYTF

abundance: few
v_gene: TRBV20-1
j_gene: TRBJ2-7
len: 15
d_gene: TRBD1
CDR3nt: TGCAGTGCTAGGCCGCCGGGACAGGGGCGTTACGAGCAGTACTTC
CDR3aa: CSARPPGQGRYEQYF

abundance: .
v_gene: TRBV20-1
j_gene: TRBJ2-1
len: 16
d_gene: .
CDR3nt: TGCAGTGCTAGTTTCCAACGACGGACGGTCTACAATGAGCAGTTCTTC
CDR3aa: CSASFQRRTVYNEQFF

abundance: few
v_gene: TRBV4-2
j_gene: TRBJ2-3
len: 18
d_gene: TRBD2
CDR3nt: TGTGCCAGCAGCCAAGAGGCGACTAGCGGGAGAGGCACAGATACGCAGTATTTT
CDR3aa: CASSQEATSGRGTDTQYF

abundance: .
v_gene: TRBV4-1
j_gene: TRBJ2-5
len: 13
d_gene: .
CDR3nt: TGCGCCAGCAGCCAAGGGGTCTGGGAGACCCAGTACTTC
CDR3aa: CASSQGVWETQYF

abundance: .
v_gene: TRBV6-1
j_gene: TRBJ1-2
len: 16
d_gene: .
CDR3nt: TGTGCCATACAGACAGGTTCCCAGATAGATAACTATGGCTACACCTTC
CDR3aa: CAIQTGSQIDNYGYTF

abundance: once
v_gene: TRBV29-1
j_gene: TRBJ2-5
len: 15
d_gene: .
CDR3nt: TGCAGCGTTGACTCCGTACAGGAAATAGAAGAGACCCAGTACTTC
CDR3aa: CSVDSVQEIEETQYF

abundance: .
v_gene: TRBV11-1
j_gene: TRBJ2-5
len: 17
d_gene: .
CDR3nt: TGTGCCAGCAGCTTAGCGGGCAGAACGATGGTCCAAGAGACCCAGTACTTC
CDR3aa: CASSLAGRTMVQETQYF

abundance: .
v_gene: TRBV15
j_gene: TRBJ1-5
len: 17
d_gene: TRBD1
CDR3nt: TGTGCCACCAGCAGAGGGAAACGGGACAGGGGTGGGCAGCCCCAGCATTTT
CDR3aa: CATSRGKRDRGGQPQHF

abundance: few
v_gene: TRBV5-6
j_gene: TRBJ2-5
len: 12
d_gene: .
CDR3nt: TGTGCCAGCAACCGACAAGAAGAGACCCAGTACTTC
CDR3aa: CASNRQEETQYF

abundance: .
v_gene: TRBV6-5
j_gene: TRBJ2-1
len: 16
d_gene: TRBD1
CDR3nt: TGTGCCAGCAGTCCCCACAGGGGGCTATCCTACAATGAGCAGTTCTTC
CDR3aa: CASSPHRGLSYNEQFF

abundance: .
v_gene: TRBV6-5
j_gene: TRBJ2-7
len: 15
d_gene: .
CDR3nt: TGTGCCAGCAGGACCGGACGGTGGTCGACCTACGAGCAGTACTTC
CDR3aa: CASRTGRWSTYEQYF

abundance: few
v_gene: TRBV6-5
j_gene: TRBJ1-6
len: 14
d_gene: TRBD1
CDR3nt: TGTGCCAGCAGTTCCCCCCGGACAGGGCGAGCCCTCCACTTT
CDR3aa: CASSSPRTGRALHF

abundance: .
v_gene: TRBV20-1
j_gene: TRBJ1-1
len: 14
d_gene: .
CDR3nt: TGCAGTGCTAGAAAAGGCGGTTTGAACACTGAAGCTTTCTTT
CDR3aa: CSARKGGLNTEAFF

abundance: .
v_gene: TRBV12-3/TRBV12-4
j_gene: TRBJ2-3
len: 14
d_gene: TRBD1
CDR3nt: TGTGCCAGCAGTCGCCCCCGGGACAGGCGGGTTCAGTATTTT
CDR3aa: CASSRPRDRRVQYF

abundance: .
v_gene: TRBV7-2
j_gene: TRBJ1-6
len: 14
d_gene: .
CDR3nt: TGTGCCAGCAGCTTCCCTGCGATGGGGTCACCCCCCCACTTT
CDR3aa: CASSFPAMGSPPHF